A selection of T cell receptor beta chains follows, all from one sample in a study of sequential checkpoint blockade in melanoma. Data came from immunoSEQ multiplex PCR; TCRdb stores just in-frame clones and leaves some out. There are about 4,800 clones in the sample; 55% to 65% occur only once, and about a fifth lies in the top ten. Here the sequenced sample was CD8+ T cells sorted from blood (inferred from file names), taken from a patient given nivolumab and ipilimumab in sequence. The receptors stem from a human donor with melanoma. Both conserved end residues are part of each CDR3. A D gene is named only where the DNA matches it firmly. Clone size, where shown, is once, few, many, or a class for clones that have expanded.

CDR3aa: CASSVSIEGNYGYTF
CDR3nt: TGTGCCAGCAGTGTCTCAATCGAGGGTAACTATGGCTACACCTTC
d_gene: -
v_gene: TRBV28
len: 15
abundance: -
j_gene: TRBJ1-2

CDR3aa: CASSHSYEQYF
CDR3nt: TGTGCCAGCAGCCACTCCTACGAGCAGTACTTC
d_gene: -
v_gene: TRBV9
len: 11
abundance: -
j_gene: TRBJ2-7

CDR3aa: CASSSREGLGTQYF
CDR3nt: TGTGCCAGCAGCTCGCGGGAGGGCCTAGGGACCCAGTACTTC
d_gene: TRBD2
v_gene: TRBV11-3
len: 14
abundance: -
j_gene: TRBJ2-5

CDR3aa: CASSMTSGFTYEQYF
CDR3nt: TGTGCCAGTAGTATGACTAGCGGGTTTACCTACGAGCAGTACTTC
d_gene: TRBD2
v_gene: TRBV19
len: 15
abundance: -
j_gene: TRBJ2-7

CDR3aa: CASSATGWEQYF
CDR3nt: TGTGCCAGTAGTGCGACAGGGTGGGAGCAGTACTTC
d_gene: TRBD1
v_gene: TRBV19
len: 12
abundance: few
j_gene: TRBJ2-7

CDR3aa: CASSETPSSGNTIYF
CDR3nt: TGTGCCAGCAGTGAAACGCCGAGCTCTGGAAACACCATATATTTT
d_gene: -
v_gene: TRBV6-1
len: 15
abundance: -
j_gene: TRBJ1-3

CDR3aa: CASSVGDRAHEQFF
CDR3nt: TGTGCCAGCAGCGTAGGGGACAGGGCCCATGAGCAGTTCTTC
d_gene: TRBD1
v_gene: TRBV9
len: 14
abundance: -
j_gene: TRBJ2-1

CDR3aa: CAWSVEYSGSTDTQYF
CDR3nt: TGTGCCTGGAGTGTAGAATATAGCGGTAGCACAGATACGCAGTATTTT
d_gene: -
v_gene: TRBV30
len: 16
abundance: few
j_gene: TRBJ2-3

CDR3aa: CASSELLSGNTIYF
CDR3nt: TGTGCCAGCAGTGAACTACTCTCTGGAAACACCATATATTTT
d_gene: -
v_gene: TRBV25-1
len: 14
abundance: few
j_gene: TRBJ1-3

CDR3aa: CATSRDWAQETQYF
CDR3nt: TGTGCCACCAGCAGAGATTGGGCCCAAGAGACCCAGTACTTC
d_gene: -
v_gene: TRBV15
len: 14
abundance: -
j_gene: TRBJ2-5

CDR3aa: CASSQVGLAGGTGELFF
CDR3nt: TGCGCCAGCAGCCAAGTGGGCCTAGCGGGAGGGACCGGGGAGCTGTTTTTT
d_gene: TRBD2
v_gene: TRBV4-3
len: 17
abundance: -
j_gene: TRBJ2-2

CDR3aa: CASSVSGWGGSTEAFF
CDR3nt: TGTGCCAGCAGCGTCTCGGGTTGGGGGGGGAGCACTGAAGCTTTCTTT
d_gene: -
v_gene: TRBV9
len: 16
abundance: -
j_gene: TRBJ1-1

CDR3aa: CASSQSGNSENEQFF
CDR3nt: TGCGCCAGCAGCCAAAGTGGTAACAGTGAAAATGAGCAGTTCTTC
d_gene: -
v_gene: TRBV4-3
len: 15
abundance: -
j_gene: TRBJ2-1

CDR3aa: CATSVLAGGPDEQYF
CDR3nt: TGTGCCACCAGCGTCCTAGCGGGAGGGCCTGACGAGCAGTACTTC
d_gene: TRBD2
v_gene: TRBV15
len: 15
abundance: -
j_gene: TRBJ2-7

CDR3aa: CASSDDRANYGYTF
CDR3nt: TGTGCCAGCAGTGATGACAGGGCTAACTATGGCTACACCTTC
d_gene: TRBD1
v_gene: TRBV2
len: 14
abundance: few
j_gene: TRBJ1-2

CDR3aa: CSVPQPRANSYNEQFF
CDR3nt: TGCAGCGTTCCGCAACCCAGGGCGAACTCCTACAATGAGCAGTTCTTC
d_gene: -
v_gene: TRBV29-1
len: 16
abundance: few
j_gene: TRBJ2-1

CDR3aa: CASSLMSGSYEQYF
CDR3nt: TGCGCCAGCAGCTTAATGAGCGGGAGCTACGAGCAGTACTTC
d_gene: TRBD2
v_gene: TRBV5-1
len: 14
abundance: -
j_gene: TRBJ2-7

CDR3aa: CASSLTGLAGNEQFF
CDR3nt: TGTGCCAGCAGCTTAACTGGACTAGCGGGAAATGAGCAGTTCTTC
d_gene: TRBD2
v_gene: TRBV7-3
len: 15
abundance: medium-sized
j_gene: TRBJ2-1

CDR3aa: CAVGLAGTDTQYF
CDR3nt: TGTGCCGTAGGGCTAGCGGGCACAGATACGCAGTATTTT
d_gene: TRBD2
v_gene: TRBV6-5
len: 13
abundance: -
j_gene: TRBJ2-3

CDR3aa: CASSEGRDTTYEQYF
CDR3nt: TGTGCCAGCAGCGAGGGTAGGGACACTACCTACGAGCAGTACTTC
d_gene: -
v_gene: TRBV4-2
len: 15
abundance: few
j_gene: TRBJ2-7

CDR3aa: CASSQHAVDYGYTF
CDR3nt: TGCGCCAGCAGTCAACATGCGGTGGACTATGGCTACACCTTC
d_gene: -
v_gene: TRBV23-1
len: 14
abundance: -
j_gene: TRBJ1-2

CDR3aa: CASSYGTSGREEQYF
CDR3nt: TGTGCCAGCAGCTACGGGACTAGCGGGAGAGAAGAGCAGTACTTC
d_gene: TRBD2
v_gene: TRBV5-4
len: 15
abundance: -
j_gene: TRBJ2-7

CDR3aa: CASSPLNRPNEKLFF
CDR3nt: TGTGCCAGCAGCCCACTTAACAGGCCGAATGAAAAACTGTTTTTT
d_gene: -
v_gene: TRBV28
len: 15
abundance: few
j_gene: TRBJ1-4

CDR3aa: CASSLRETGELFF
CDR3nt: TGTGCCAGCAGCCTGCGGGAGACCGGGGAGCTGTTTTTT
d_gene: TRBD2
v_gene: TRBV7-3
len: 13
abundance: few
j_gene: TRBJ2-2

CDR3aa: CASSLKTGGVYNEQFF
CDR3nt: TGTGCCAGCAGCTTAAAGACAGGGGGGGTCTACAATGAGCAGTTCTTC
d_gene: TRBD1
v_gene: TRBV7-9
len: 16
abundance: once
j_gene: TRBJ2-1

CDR3aa: CASSAEGLADYEQYF
CDR3nt: TGTGCCAGCAGCGCCGAGGGACTAGCAGACTACGAGCAGTACTTC
d_gene: TRBD2
v_gene: TRBV7-6
len: 15
abundance: -
j_gene: TRBJ2-7

CDR3aa: CASSLTGVEETQYF
CDR3nt: TGTGCCAGCAGCCTGACAGGGGTAGAAGAGACCCAGTACTTC
d_gene: TRBD1
v_gene: TRBV7-3
len: 14
abundance: -
j_gene: TRBJ2-5

CDR3aa: CASSVTSGSVPEQFF
CDR3nt: TGTGCCAGCAGCGTGACTAGCGGGAGTGTACCTGAGCAGTTCTTC
d_gene: TRBD2
v_gene: TRBV9
len: 15
abundance: -
j_gene: TRBJ2-1

CDR3aa: CASSFQRELYEQYF
CDR3nt: TGTGCCAGCAGTTTCCAGCGGGAGCTCTACGAGCAGTACTTC
d_gene: TRBD2
v_gene: TRBV28
len: 14
abundance: medium-sized
j_gene: TRBJ2-7

CDR3aa: CASSVGGGVYEQYF
CDR3nt: TGTGCCAGCAGCGTAGGAGGAGGGGTCTACGAGCAGTACTTC
d_gene: -
v_gene: TRBV9
len: 14
abundance: -
j_gene: TRBJ2-7

CDR3aa: CASSPGGLGEAFF
CDR3nt: TGTGCCAGCAGCCCCGGAGGGTTGGGGGAAGCTTTCTTT
d_gene: -
v_gene: TRBV7-9
len: 13
abundance: -
j_gene: TRBJ1-1

CDR3aa: CSVFPAAGSGANVLTF
CDR3nt: TGCAGCGTTTTCCCCGCGGCTGGCTCTGGGGCCAACGTCCTGACTTTC
d_gene: -
v_gene: TRBV29-1
len: 16
abundance: -
j_gene: TRBJ2-6

CDR3aa: CASSSKTGGDRNYGYTF
CDR3nt: TGTGCCAGCAGCTCCAAGACCGGTGGAGACCGCAACTATGGCTACACCTTC
d_gene: -
v_gene: TRBV9
len: 17
abundance: -
j_gene: TRBJ1-2

CDR3aa: CAISDPGSSHEQYF
CDR3nt: TGTGCCATCAGTGACCCCGGGAGTTCCCACGAGCAGTACTTC
d_gene: -
v_gene: TRBV10-3
len: 14
abundance: few
j_gene: TRBJ2-7

CDR3aa: CASSVGQGSGNEQFF
CDR3nt: TGTGCCAGCAGCGTAGGCCAGGGGAGTGGGAATGAGCAGTTCTTC
d_gene: -
v_gene: TRBV9
len: 15
abundance: -
j_gene: TRBJ2-1

CDR3aa: CASSQGRARTYEQYF
CDR3nt: TGCGCCAGCAGCCAAGGCAGGGCGCGGACCTACGAGCAGTACTTC
d_gene: -
v_gene: TRBV4-3
len: 15
abundance: -
j_gene: TRBJ2-7

CDR3aa: CASSYTQGHEQYF
CDR3nt: TGTGCCAGCAGCTACACTCAGGGCCACGAGCAGTACTTC
d_gene: -
v_gene: TRBV7-2
len: 13
abundance: -
j_gene: TRBJ2-7

CDR3aa: CASSWTGAPDTQYF
CDR3nt: TGCGCCAGCAGCTGGACAGGGGCCCCAGATACGCAGTATTTT
d_gene: TRBD1
v_gene: TRBV5-1
len: 14
abundance: -
j_gene: TRBJ2-3

CDR3aa: CASTTGSQETQYF
CDR3nt: TGTGCCAGCACCACGGGATCCCAAGAGACCCAGTACTTC
d_gene: -
v_gene: TRBV6-6
len: 13
abundance: -
j_gene: TRBJ2-5

CDR3aa: CASSEAEWRQGASGELFF
CDR3nt: TGCGCCAGCAGTGAGGCGGAGTGGCGACAGGGGGCGTCCGGGGAGCTGTTTTTT
d_gene: TRBD1
v_gene: TRBV10-1
len: 18
abundance: once
j_gene: TRBJ2-2

CDR3aa: CASSQSRSSYSEQFF
CDR3nt: TGCGCCAGCAGCCAGAGTAGGTCAAGTTACAGTGAGCAGTTCTTC
d_gene: -
v_gene: TRBV4-3
len: 15
abundance: -
j_gene: TRBJ2-1

CDR3aa: CASSFSGTSGQETQYF
CDR3nt: TGTGCCAGCAGCTTCTCCGGGACTAGCGGCCAAGAGACCCAGTACTTC
d_gene: TRBD2
v_gene: TRBV7-9
len: 16
abundance: -
j_gene: TRBJ2-5

CDR3aa: CASSLEQQDTQYF
CDR3nt: TGTGCCAGCAGCTTAGAACAGCAAGATACGCAGTATTTT
d_gene: -
v_gene: TRBV11-2
len: 13
abundance: -
j_gene: TRBJ2-3

CDR3aa: CASSSPGQSYGYTF
CDR3nt: TGTGCCAGCAGCTCCCCAGGACAGTCTTATGGCTACACCTTC
d_gene: -
v_gene: TRBV7-9
len: 14
abundance: few
j_gene: TRBJ1-2